The 5 T cell receptor beta chains in this list originate from one sample, sequenced in a study of blood T cell repertoires in COVID-19. The table came from immunoSEQ multiplex PCR; TCRdb's copy has only in-frame clones and leaves some out. The sample includes about 44,000 clones, approximately 81% of them seen just once. The sequencing input was peripheral blood. These receptors were collected from a woman in her seventies with acute or convalescent COVID-19.

V is TRBV6-5 and J is TRBJ1-1; 12 nucleotides agree with TRBD1. This CDR3 has 14 amino acids. Germline loops: CDR1 MNHEY, CDR2 SVGAGI. The trim removed 8 bases at V and 2 bases at J, leaving 3 bases unmatched. The CDR3 loop reads CASRDRGPNTEAFF. CDR3 bases: TGTGCCAGCCGGGACAGGGGGCCTAACACTGAAGCTTTCTTT.

The chain joins TRBV2 to TRBJ2-3; 9 nucleotides align to TRBD2. V lost 8 bases to trimming and J lost 6 bases; unmatched junction nucleotides: 6. The germline V gene encodes CDR1 SNHLY and CDR2 FYNNEI. The CDR3 is 13 residues long. The CDR3, as DNA: TGTGCCAGCGTAGCGGGAGTGGGGGATACGCAGTATTTT. Its translation: CASVAGVGDTQYF.

This chain uses TRBV9 with TRBJ1-2; weak D call: TRBD1 (5 bases). The germline CDR1 and CDR2 sequences are SGDLS and YYNGEE. This CDR3 spans 15 amino acids. Trimming shortened V by 4 bases and J by 0 bases, and 13 bases separated the two germline ends. The CDR3 region has the DNA TGTGCCAGCAGCCCAGGGAGGGGACCTAACTATGGCTACACCTTC. This codes for CASSPGRGPNYGYTF.

The V gene is TRBV7-9, the J gene TRBJ2-1, with TRBD2 matching over 8 bases. Per the germline V gene, CDR1 is SEHNR and CDR2 is FQNEAQ (reference sequence). Trimming cost V 5 bases and J 3 bases; bases outside gene matches: 3. The CDR3 sequence is 14 residues long. CDR3 sequence (DNA): TGTGCCAGCAGCCTAGGGACTAGCTACAATGAGCAGTTCTTC. This gives the protein CASSLGTSYNEQFF.

This chain joins TRBV24-1 and TRBJ1-5, with TRBD1 identical over 7 bases. The germline gives CDR1 KGHDR, CDR2 SFDVKD. Trimming cost V 4 bases and J 7 bases; bases outside gene matches: 6. This CDR3 comprises 14 residues. Here the CDR3 reads CATSEDRDWQPQHF. Written as DNA, the CDR3 is TGTGCCACCAGTGAAGACAGGGATTGGCAGCCCCAGCATTTT.